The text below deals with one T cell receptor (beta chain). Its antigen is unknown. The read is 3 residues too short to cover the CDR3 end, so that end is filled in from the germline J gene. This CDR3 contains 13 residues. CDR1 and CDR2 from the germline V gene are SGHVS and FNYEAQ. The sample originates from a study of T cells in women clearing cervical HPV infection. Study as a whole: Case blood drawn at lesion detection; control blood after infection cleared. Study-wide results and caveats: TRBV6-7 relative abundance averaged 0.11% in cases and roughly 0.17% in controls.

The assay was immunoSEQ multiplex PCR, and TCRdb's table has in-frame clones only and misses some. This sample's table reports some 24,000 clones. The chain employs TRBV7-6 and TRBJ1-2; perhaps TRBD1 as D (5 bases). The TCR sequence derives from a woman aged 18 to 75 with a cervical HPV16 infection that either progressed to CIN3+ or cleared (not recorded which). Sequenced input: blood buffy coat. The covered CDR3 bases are TGTGCCAGCAGCTTACAGGGAGTCTACGAC. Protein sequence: CASSLQGVYD. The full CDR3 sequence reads CASSLQGVYDYTF.